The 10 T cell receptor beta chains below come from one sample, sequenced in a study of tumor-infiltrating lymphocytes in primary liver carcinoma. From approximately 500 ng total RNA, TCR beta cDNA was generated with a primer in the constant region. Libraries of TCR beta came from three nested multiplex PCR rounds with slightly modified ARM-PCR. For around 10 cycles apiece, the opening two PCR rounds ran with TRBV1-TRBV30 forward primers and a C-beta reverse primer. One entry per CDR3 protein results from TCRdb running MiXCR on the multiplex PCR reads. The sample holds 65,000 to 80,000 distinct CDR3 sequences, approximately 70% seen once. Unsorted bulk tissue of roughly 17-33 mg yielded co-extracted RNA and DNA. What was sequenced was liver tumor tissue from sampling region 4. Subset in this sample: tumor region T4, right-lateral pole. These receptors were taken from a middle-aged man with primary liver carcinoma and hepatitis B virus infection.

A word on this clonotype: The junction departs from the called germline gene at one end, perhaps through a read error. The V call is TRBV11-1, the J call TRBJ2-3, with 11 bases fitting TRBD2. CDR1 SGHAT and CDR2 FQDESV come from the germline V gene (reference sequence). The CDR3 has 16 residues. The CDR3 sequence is CASSKGLAANSDTRYF. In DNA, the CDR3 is TGTGCCAGCAGCAAGGGACTAGCGGCTAACTCAGATACGCGGTATTTT.

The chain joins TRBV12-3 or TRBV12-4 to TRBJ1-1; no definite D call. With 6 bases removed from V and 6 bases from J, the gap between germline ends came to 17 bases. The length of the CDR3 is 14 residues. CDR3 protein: CASSLVHLSAEAFF. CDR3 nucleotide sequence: TGTGCCAGCAGCCTAGTTCATCTTAGCGCTGAAGCTTTCTTT.

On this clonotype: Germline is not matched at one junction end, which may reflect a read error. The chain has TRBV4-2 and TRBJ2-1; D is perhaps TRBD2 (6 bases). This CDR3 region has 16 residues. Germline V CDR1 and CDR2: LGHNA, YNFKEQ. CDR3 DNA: TGTACCAGCAGCCCGACTAGTGGGATCTCCTACAATGGGCAGTTCTTC. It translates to CTSSPTSGISYNGQFF.

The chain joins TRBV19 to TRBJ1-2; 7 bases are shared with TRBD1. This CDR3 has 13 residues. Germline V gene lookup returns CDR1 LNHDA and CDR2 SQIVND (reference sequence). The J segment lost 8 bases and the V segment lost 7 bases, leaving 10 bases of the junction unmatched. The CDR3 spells CASKGRGQDGYTF. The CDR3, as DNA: TGTGCCAGTAAGGGGAGGGGGCAAGACGGCTACACCTTC.

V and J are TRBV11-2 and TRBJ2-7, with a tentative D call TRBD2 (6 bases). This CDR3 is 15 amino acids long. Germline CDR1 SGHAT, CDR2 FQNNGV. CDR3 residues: CTSSLGGTLPYDQYV. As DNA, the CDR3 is TGTACCAGCAGCCTCGGCGGGACTCTACCCTACGATCAGTACGTC.

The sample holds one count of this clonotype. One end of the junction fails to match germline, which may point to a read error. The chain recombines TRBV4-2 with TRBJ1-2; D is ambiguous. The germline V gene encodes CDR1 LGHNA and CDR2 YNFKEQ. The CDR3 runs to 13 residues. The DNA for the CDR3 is TGTGTCAGCAGCCAAGATGGGCTCTATTGCTACACCTTC. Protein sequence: CVSSQDGLYCYTF.

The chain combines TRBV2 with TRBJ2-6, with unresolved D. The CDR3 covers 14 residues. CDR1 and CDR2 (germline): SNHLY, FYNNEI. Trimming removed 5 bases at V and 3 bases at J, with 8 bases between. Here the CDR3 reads CASSTSIGANVLTF. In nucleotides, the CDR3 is TGTGCCAGCAGTACCTCTATTGGGGCCAACGTCCTGACTTTC.

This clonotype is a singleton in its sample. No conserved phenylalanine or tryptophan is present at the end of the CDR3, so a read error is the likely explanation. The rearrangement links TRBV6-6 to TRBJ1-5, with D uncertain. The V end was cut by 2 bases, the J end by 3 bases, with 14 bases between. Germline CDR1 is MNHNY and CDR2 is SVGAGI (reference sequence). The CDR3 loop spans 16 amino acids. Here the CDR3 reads CASSYRVEYDNQPQHL. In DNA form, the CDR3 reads TGTGCCAGCAGTTACCGAGTAGAGTATGACAATCAGCCCCAGCATCTT.

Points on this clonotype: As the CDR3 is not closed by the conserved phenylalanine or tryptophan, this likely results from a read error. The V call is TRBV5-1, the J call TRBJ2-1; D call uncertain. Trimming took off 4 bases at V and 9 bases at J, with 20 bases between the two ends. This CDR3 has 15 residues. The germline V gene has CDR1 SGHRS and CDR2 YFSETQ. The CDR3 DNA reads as TGCGCCAGCAGCCCCACTGGAGCAGTAAACAGTGAGCAGTTCCTC. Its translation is CASSPTGAVNSEQFL.

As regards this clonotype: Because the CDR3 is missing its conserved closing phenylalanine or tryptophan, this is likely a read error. In nucleotides, the CDR3 is TGTGCCAGCAGCTTAGGTTTACACACTGGGGAGCTGTTTCTT. This sequence encodes CASSLGLHTGELFL. This chain connects TRBV11-1 to TRBJ2-2; no definite D call. The CDR3 spans 14 residues. CDR1 and CDR2 (germline): SGHAT, FQDESV (reference sequence).